One sample yielded the 18 T cell receptor beta chains listed below, sequenced in a study of CD8 T cells in Susac syndrome. It was with random hexamers that roughly 0.45 to 1 ug RNA was reverse transcribed. TCRdb ran MiXCR on the immunoSEQ multiplex PCR reads and lists one entry per CDR3 protein. The sample holds fewer than 350,000 distinct CDR3 sequences, roughly nine tenths seen once. The sequencing input was CD4+ T cells from PBMCs. These receptors were collected from a human donor with multiple sclerosis.

The CDR3 coding sequence is TGTGCCAGCGCCGGACGGACCTATGGCTACACCTTC. Its protein product is CASAGRTYGYTF. The chain has TRBV6-5 and TRBJ1-2; D ambiguous. CDR3 length: 12 residues. V lost 8 bases to trimming and J lost 4 bases, with 11 bases between them. Germline CDR1 and CDR2: MNHEY and SVGAGI.

The chain uses TRBV7-2 and TRBJ2-7; perhaps TRBD1 as D (5 bases). Trimming removed 4 bases at V and 12 bases at J, with 19 bases between. The CDR3 is 13 residues long. CDR1 and CDR2 from the germline V gene are SGHTA and FQGNSA. In DNA, the CDR3 is TGTGCCAGCAGCTCAGACCCCCGACAGAGACGGTACTTC. It is translated as CASSSDPRQRRYF.

The gene calls are TRBV18 and TRBJ2-5; D call uncertain. This CDR3 is built from 13 residues. V was pared by 6 bases and J by 3 bases, with 11 bases between. The germline V gene encodes CDR1 KGHSH and CDR2 LQKENI. CDR3 coding DNA: TGTGCCAGCTCCCCCAACCTTAAAGAGACCCAGTACTTC. This gives the protein CASSPNLKETQYF. The full variable domain, with the rest looked up from reference TRBV18 and TRBJ2-5, is NAGVMQNPRHLVRRRGQEARLRCSPMKGHSHVYWYRQLPEEGLKFMVYLQKENIIDESGMPKERFSAEFPKEGPSILRIQQVVRGDSAAYFCASSPNLKETQYFGPGTRLLVL.

This CDR3 is CASSSGQAGDYEQYF. CDR3 DNA: TGTGCCAGCAGCTCGGGACAGGCGGGGGACTACGAGCAGTACTTC. The rearrangement joins TRBV7-2 to TRBJ2-7; D possibly corresponds to TRBD1 (8 bases). V gave up 4 bases and J gave up 3 bases, with 16 bases separating them. The CDR3 is made up of 15 amino acids. Germline CDR1 and CDR2: SGHTA and FQGNSA.

The V call is TRBV19, the J call TRBJ2-1, with D perhaps TRBD2 (5 bases). V dropped 11 bases and J dropped 0 bases, with 11 bases sitting between them. This CDR3 has 13 amino acids. The germline gives CDR1 LNHDA, CDR2 SQIVND (reference sequence). CDR3 sequence: CAGLGSSYNEQFF. CDR3 coding DNA: TGTGCCGGCCTGGGGAGCTCCTACAATGAGCAGTTCTTC.

The chain recombines TRBV20-1 with TRBJ2-3, with TRBD1 as a possible D gene (5 bases). CDR1 DFQATT and CDR2 SNEGSKA come from the germline V gene (reference sequence). The V and J ends lost 6 bases and 2 bases respectively, with 9 bases between them. The CDR3 runs 12 residues. The CDR3 DNA sequence: TGCAGTGCCCCTGGACACACAGATACGCAGTATTTT. This gives the protein CSAPGHTDTQYF.

This clonotype was observed once. The chain uses TRBV5-1 and TRBJ2-5; D is uncertain. The ends were cut back, 0 bases at V and 1 base at J, with 7 bases in the middle. The CDR3 has 14 amino acids. In germline, CDR1 is SGHRS, CDR2 YFSETQ. CDR3 residues: CASSLVGVQETQYF. The DNA for the CDR3 is TGCGCCAGCAGCTTGGTCGGCGTCCAAGAGACCCAGTACTTC.

This clonotype was observed a handful of times. As DNA, the CDR3 is TGTGCCAGCAGTGGACAGGCATACACAGATACGCAGTATTTT. Encoded protein: CASSGQAYTDTQYF. The V and J genes are TRBV12-3 or TRBV12-4 and TRBJ2-3; TRBD1 matches 7 bases. The CDR3 extends over 14 amino acids. V dropped 5 bases and J dropped 2; count of bases not matched to a gene: 4.

The rearrangement uses TRBV20-1 and TRBJ2-5, with 14 nucleotides matching TRBD2. CDR1 is DFQATT, CDR2 SNEGSKA, per germline (reference sequence). This CDR3 has 17 amino acids. V lost 0 bases to trimming and J lost 6 bases; unmatched junction nucleotides: 9. DNA of the CDR3: TGCAGTGCTAGAGATATGGGACTAGCGGGAGCTATGAAGACCCAGTACTTC. This encodes CSARDMGLAGAMKTQYF.

This chain links TRBV4-1 with TRBJ2-3, with no clear D. CDR1 is MGHRA and CDR2 is YSYEKL in the germline V gene. Trimming cost V 0 bases and J 0 bases, with 16 bases left between them. This CDR3 has 18 amino acids. CDR3 bases: TGCGCCAGCAGCCAAGACATGTACCTAAAGGGTAGCACAGATACGCAGTATTTT. This encodes CASSQDMYLKGSTDTQYF.

V gene TRBV2 combines with J gene TRBJ1-1; D may be TRBD1 (5 bases). The length of the CDR3 is 13 residues. V was cut by 7 bases and J by 4 bases, with 13 bases left in between. CDR1 is SNHLY, CDR2 FYNNEI, per germline. This chain's CDR3 is CASTRLQGTEAFF. The CDR3 DNA reads TGTGCCAGCACGCGGCTCCAGGGCACTGAAGCTTTCTTT.

This clonotype was counted once. The chain couples TRBV20-1 to TRBJ2-7, with D perhaps matching TRBD1 (5 bases). V was shortened by 2 bases and J by 2 bases, with 10 bases between the two germline ends. The CDR3 is made up of 13 amino acids. Germline loops: CDR1 DFQATT, CDR2 SNEGSKA (reference sequence). Written as DNA, the CDR3 is TGCAGTGCTAGAAAGACAGATCCCTACGAGCAGTACTTC. It specifies CSARKTDPYEQYF.

The table lists this clonotype with a count of one. The rearrangement uses TRBV25-1 and TRBJ2-3; D might be TRBD1 (6 bases). The CDR3 covers 14 residues. The ends were cut back, 2 bases at V and 3 bases at J, with 9 bases in the middle. Germline lookup yields CDR1 MGHDK and CDR2 SYGVNS. CDR3 nucleotides: TGTGCCAGCAGTGAACCCCAGGGGACAGATACGCAGTATTTT. It codes for CASSEPQGTDTQYF.

The chain carries TRBV6-5 and TRBJ2-1; D is uncertain. This CDR3 comprises 15 residues. Germline assignment: CDR1 MNHEY and CDR2 SVGAGI. Trimming removed 0 bases from V and 7 bases from J, with 13 bases in between. CDR3 DNA: TGTGCCAGCAGTTACTCGTTTACTGTCAGGAATGAGCAGTTCTTC. It codes for CASSYSFTVRNEQFF.

J is TRBJ2-7 and V is TRBV5-1, with D possibly matching TRBD1 (6 bases). CDR3 length equals 20 residues. Germline V gene data show CDR1 as SGHRS and CDR2 as YFSETQ. Trimming stripped 3 bases from V and 3 bases from J, with 31 bases between. The CDR3 protein is CASSSMIRIPRVGRGYEQYF. Here the CDR3 DNA reads TGCGCCAGCAGCTCGATGATTAGGATACCGCGGGTTGGCAGGGGCTACGAGCAGTACTTC.

The CDR3 is CASSLQTEVGEQYF. The CDR3 bases are TGTGCCAGCAGCCTCCAAACAGAAGTGGGCGAGCAGTACTTC. The rearrangement joins TRBV3-1 to TRBJ2-7; D is unresolved. This CDR3 has 14 residues. V was shortened by 4 bases and J by 6 bases, with 16 bases between the two germline ends. The germline V gene encodes CDR1 LGHDT and CDR2 YNNKEL (reference sequence).

The V and J genes are TRBV12-3 or TRBV12-4 and TRBJ1-3; no reliable D call. V was pared by 6 bases and J by 1 base, with 19 bases between. The CDR3 totals 17 residues. CDR3 amino acids: CASSNVRMRISGNTIYF. The CDR3 region has the DNA TGTGCCAGCAGCAACGTCCGGATGCGCATTTCTGGAAACACCATATATTTT.

The CDR3 is CASSPLRRYEQYF. CDR3 nucleotide sequence: TGTGCCAGCAGCCCCCTGCGCAGGTACGAGCAGTACTTC. The chain combines TRBV11-3 with TRBJ2-7; D gene uncertain. Trimming took 5 bases from V and 4 from J, leaving 12 bases between them. The CDR3 loop spans 13 amino acids. Germline V lookup: CDR1 SGHNT, CDR2 YENEEA.